Shown below are 24 T cell receptor beta chains from a single sample sequenced in a study of blood T cell repertoires in COVID-19. Sequencing was performed with immunoSEQ multiplex PCR; in TCRdb, only in-frame clones are kept and a portion is missing. This sample has more than 85,000 clones, with around four fifths found just once. The sequencing input was peripheral blood. The receptors originated from a human donor in a cohort sampled during active COVID-19.

The rearrangement joins TRBV3-1 (or the pseudogene TRBV3-2) to TRBJ2-5; D perhaps matches TRBD2 (5 bases). Germline CDR1 is LGHDT and CDR2 is YNNKEL (reference sequence). CDR3 length: 16 residues. V lost 2 bases and J lost 5, with 18 bases in between. The CDR3 loop reads CASSQPGLRTGETQYF. In DNA, the CDR3 is TGTGCCAGCAGCCAACCAGGACTCCGAACGGGGGAGACCCAGTACTTC.

The DNA for the CDR3 is TGCGCCAGCAGCTTGCCCGGGACTAGTGGAGGAGATACGCAGTATTTT. It is translated as CASSLPGTSGGDTQYF. The genes are TRBV5-1 and TRBJ2-3; 8 bases fit TRBD2. The CDR3 has 16 residues. The V gene's germline CDR1 is SGHRS and CDR2 YFSETQ. The J segment lost 5 bases and the V segment lost 1 base, leaving 9 bases of the junction unmatched. Supplemented by reference TRBV5-1 and TRBJ2-3, the full variable domain reads KAGVTQTPRYLIKTRGQQVTLSCSPISGHRSVSWYQQTPGQGLQFLFEYFSETQRNKGNFPGRFSGRQFSNSRSEMNVSTLELGDSALYLCASSLPGTSGGDTQYFGPGTRLTVL.

This chain uses TRBV28 with TRBJ1-5; 8 bases are a match to TRBD1. Trimming took 1 base from V and 2 from J; bases not matched to a gene: 1. Germline V gene sequence: CDR1 MDHEN, CDR2 SYDVKM. The CDR3 loop spans 15 amino acids. The CDR3 nucleotides are TGTGCCAGCAGTTTATCGGACAGGGGCAATCAGCCCCAGCATTTT. It encodes CASSLSDRGNQPQHF.

The chain is built from TRBV5-4 and TRBJ2-7; possible D gene TRBD1, 6 bases. Trimming shortened V by 4 bases and J by 7 bases, and 21 bases separated the two germline ends. The germline CDR1 and CDR2 sequences are SGHNT and YYREEE (reference sequence). This CDR3 has 15 amino acids. CDR3 region: CASSPKGNRAREQYF. Written as DNA, the CDR3 is TGTGCCAGCAGCCCTAAGGGGAACAGGGCGCGGGAGCAGTACTTC.

This rearrangement joins TRBV14 to TRBJ2-1, with 10 bases lining up with TRBD2. Trimming removed 2 bases from V and 7 bases from J; junction bases left unmatched: 5. Germline V lookup: CDR1 SGHDN, CDR2 FVKESK. This CDR3 comprises 15 residues. CDR3: CASSQLAGVSNEQFF. CDR3 nucleotides: TGTGCCAGCAGCCAACTAGCGGGGGTTAGTAATGAGCAGTTCTTC. Complete variable domain (other parts from reference TRBV14 and TRBJ2-1): EAGVTQFPSHSVIEKGQTVTLRCDPISGHDNLYWYRRVMGKEIKFLLHFVKESKQDESGMPNNRFLAERTGGTYSTLKVQPAELEDSGVYFCASSQLAGVSNEQFFGPGTRLTVL.

The sample holds one count of this clone. This chain connects TRBV5-4 to TRBJ2-7; the D gene is possibly TRBD1 (6 bases). Trimming left V 5 bases short and J 5 bases short, with 14 bases between. Per germline, CDR1 SGHNT and CDR2 YYREEE (reference sequence). The CDR3 consists of 13 residues. The CDR3: CASSMGARDEQYF. The DNA of the CDR3 is TGTGCCAGCAGTATGGGGGCGCGGGACGAGCAGTACTTC.

The genes are TRBV6-5 and TRBJ1-3; D not certain. Germline CDR1 is MNHEY and CDR2 is SVGAGI. This CDR3 contains 14 residues. V lost 2 bases and J lost 4, with 9 bases in between. The CDR3 region has the DNA TGTGCCAGCAGTTACGGTCCGAGGGGAAACACCATATATTTT. This translates into CASSYGPRGNTIYF.

The chain links TRBV7-8 to TRBJ2-2, with TRBD1 as a possible D gene (5 bases). Germline V gene lookup returns CDR1 SGHVS and CDR2 FQNEAQ. The CDR3 length is 16 residues. V dropped 0 bases and J dropped 5 bases, with 13 bases sitting between them. CDR3 sequence: CASSLAVGRATGELFF. CDR3 DNA sequence: TGTGCCAGCAGCTTAGCGGTCGGCAGGGCGACCGGGGAGCTGTTTTTT. Full variable domain (missing parts from reference TRBV7-8 and TRBJ2-2): GAGVSQSPRYKVAKRGQDVALRCDPISGHVSLFWYQQALGQGPEFLTYFQNEAQLDKSGLPSDRFFAERPEGSVSTLKIQRTQQEDSAVYLCASSLAVGRATGELFFGEGSRLTVL.

The chain has TRBV27 and TRBJ1-3; D is uncertain. V gave up 4 bases and J gave up 0 bases, with 4 bases separating them. The V gene's germline CDR1 is MNHEY and CDR2 SMNVEV (reference sequence). CDR3 length: 13 amino acids. CDR3 residues: CASSWHSGNTIYF. The DNA of the CDR3 is TGTGCCAGCAGTTGGCACTCTGGAAACACCATATATTTT.

This clone was seen a handful of times. The rearrangement links TRBV5-1 to TRBJ1-6, with D possibly TRBD1 on 5 matching bases. The V gene lost 2 bases and the J gene lost 13 bases, with 16 bases spanning the gap. From germline, CDR1 is SGHRS and CDR2 YFSETQ. The CDR3 is 14 amino acids. CDR3 in DNA: TGCGCCAGCAGCTTTCAGGGCCTCTCGGACCCCCTCCACTTT. Translated, it gives CASSFQGLSDPLHF.

This clone was counted a single time. The V gene is TRBV7-2, the J gene TRBJ1-2, with D unclear. The germline V gene encodes CDR1 SGHTA and CDR2 FQGNSA. Trimming stripped 2 bases from V and 4 bases from J, with 17 bases between. The CDR3 length is 16 residues. The CDR3 DNA is TGTGCCAGCAGCTTATCTAGGCCGCGGGTAGGCTATGGCTACACCTTC. The encoded protein is CASSLSRPRVGYGYTF.

The V call is TRBV2, the J call TRBJ2-7; TRBD1 matches at 8 bases. The V gene's germline CDR1 is SNHLY and CDR2 FYNNEI. The V and J ends lost 4 bases and 7 bases, in that order; junction bases with no gene match: 21. This CDR3 contains 18 residues. The CDR3 spells CASSVPQIGTGGMWEQYF. The CDR3 nucleotides read TGTGCCAGCAGTGTTCCTCAGATCGGGACAGGAGGTATGTGGGAGCAGTACTTC.

The genes are TRBV5-5 and TRBJ2-1; TRBD2 agrees at 10 bases. The CDR3 loop spans 18 amino acids. With V trimmed by 3 bases and J by 1 base, 10 bases remained unmatched. Germline V gives CDR1 SGHKS, CDR2 YYEKEE (reference sequence). The CDR3 bases are TGTGCCAGCAGCTCTGGACTAGCGGCTGGGAAGTCCTACAATGAGCAGTTCTTC. Translating it yields CASSSGLAAGKSYNEQFF.

The chain joins TRBV5-6 to TRBJ2-5; 11 bases map to TRBD2. The CDR3 extends over 15 amino acids. V lost 2 bases and J lost 5; bases outside the gene matches: 5. Per the germline V gene, CDR1 is SGHDT and CDR2 is YYEEEE. The CDR3: CASSFVAGGRETQYF. Here the CDR3 DNA reads TGTGCCAGCAGCTTTGTAGCGGGGGGGCGTGAGACCCAGTACTTC.

The gene calls are TRBV6-6 and TRBJ1-6; 7 positions match TRBD1. This CDR3 contains 14 residues. The germline gives CDR1 MNHNY, CDR2 SVGAGI (reference sequence). Trimming removed 4 bases from V and 6 bases from J; junction bases left unmatched: 3. The CDR3 spells CASSSTGTNSPLHF. In DNA form, the CDR3 reads TGTGCCAGCAGTTCGACAGGGACTAATTCACCCCTCCACTTT.

This clone was observed once. The V call is TRBV28, the J call TRBJ2-7, with a tentative D call TRBD1 (6 bases). The ends were cut back, 2 bases at V and 7 bases at J, with 9 bases in the middle. Germline loops: CDR1 MDHEN, CDR2 SYDVKM. This CDR3 is 12 amino acids long. The CDR3 sequence: CASSLTGREQYF. The CDR3 DNA reads as TGTGCCAGCAGTTTAACAGGGCGTGAGCAGTACTTC.

This clone was recorded once. The rearrangement links TRBV9 to TRBJ2-3, with a tentative D call TRBD1 (5 bases). Germline loops: CDR1 SGDLS, CDR2 YYNGEE. V lost 4 bases to trimming and J lost 2 bases, with 8 bases between them. The CDR3 length is 13 residues. The CDR3: CASSPGITDTQYF. The CDR3, as DNA: TGTGCCAGCAGCCCAGGGATCACAGATACGCAGTATTTT.

The CDR3 DNA is TGTGCCAGCAGCGAACCATTAGCGGGGGGGGCCCAAGAGACCCAGTACTTC. Residues: CASSEPLAGGAQETQYF. V is TRBV3-1 (or the pseudogene TRBV3-2) and J is TRBJ2-5; 11 bases are shared with TRBD2. Germline V CDR1 and CDR2: LGHDT, YNNKEL (reference sequence). The CDR3 loop spans 17 amino acids. J lost 1 base, V lost 5 bases, and 9 bases had no gene match.

This chain connects TRBV7-2 to TRBJ2-1; no reliable D call. Between the trimmed V and J ends, which lost 5 bases and 0 bases, there was a span of 11 bases. The CDR3 totals 15 residues. Germline V CDR1 and CDR2: SGHTA, FQGNSA. CDR3: CASSPTISSYNEQFF. DNA for the CDR3: TGTGCCAGCAGCCCAACAATAAGCTCCTACAATGAGCAGTTCTTC.

The chain links TRBV20-1 to TRBJ2-1; 8 nucleotides match TRBD1. This CDR3 comprises 13 residues. Germline-derived CDR1 and CDR2 are DFQATT and SNEGSKA (reference sequence). V was pared by 3 bases and J by 7 bases, with 5 bases of the junction left unmatched. CDR3 loop: CSASSTGVNEQFF. DNA for the CDR3: TGCAGTGCTAGTTCGACAGGGGTGAATGAGCAGTTCTTC.

The CDR3 region has the DNA TGTGCCAGAAGAACCCTAATCGACAGGGGGTCCTATGGCTACACCTTC. Its translation: CARRTLIDRGSYGYTF. The V and J genes are TRBV5-3 and TRBJ1-2; TRBD1 matches at 9 bases. TRBV5-3 belongs to the ORF category, with a function that is uncertain. V lost 5 bases, J lost 4 bases, and 12 bases stayed unmatched. The CDR3 spans 16 residues.

V gene TRBV4-3 combines with J gene TRBJ1-3; TRBD1 is a possible D gene (5 bases). The V end lost 0 bases, the J end lost 0 bases, and 12 bases lay between the germline ends. Looked up from germline, CDR1 is LGHNA and CDR2 is YSLEER. The CDR3 extends over 17 amino acids. The CDR3 DNA reads as TGCGCCAGCAGCCAAGACTTGGGGCGGTACTCTGGAAACACCATATATTTT. Protein: CASSQDLGRYSGNTIYF.

This chain connects TRBV7-8 to TRBJ2-2; TRBD2 matches 11 bases. With 0 bases clipped from V and 5 bases from J, the junction kept 5 bases outside the gene matches. CDR3 length equals 17 residues. CDR1 SGHVS and CDR2 FQNEAQ come from the germline V gene. The CDR3 nucleotides are TGTGCCAGCAGCTTAGCGGAGGCTAGCGGGGGGACCGGGGAGCTGTTTTTT. Residues: CASSLAEASGGTGELFF.

The V gene is TRBV18, the J gene TRBJ2-2, with 7 bases aligning to TRBD1. The CDR3 is 15 amino acids. V lost 1 base to trimming and J lost 7 bases; unmatched junction nucleotides: 6. Germline V gives CDR1 KGHSH, CDR2 LQKENI. Here the CDR3 DNA reads TGTGCCAGCTCACCACAGGCAGGGGACAGCGGGGAGCTGTTTTTT. Translating gives CASSPQAGDSGELFF.